This is a list of T cell receptor beta chains from one sample in a study of cytomegalovirus exposure and HLA in healthy donors. Clones were sequenced by immunoSEQ multiplex PCR, and TCRdb holds only the in-frame ones, with some missing. The sample holds roughly 180,000 clones; roughly 78% are singletons and the top ten take over 1.5%. The source material was PBMCs. The receptor set was obtained from a girl between 5 and 17 years old in good health and CMV-seropositive. Each CDR3 is given with its conserved first and last residue. A D gene is named only where the DNA matches it firmly. Some rows have no size entry. The others give once, few or many, or a class for an expanded clone.

v_gene	abundance	d_gene	j_gene	CDR3aa	CDR3nt
TRBV9	.	.	TRBJ2-3	CASSLTVGGSTDTQYF	TGTGCCAGCAGCTTAACGGTAGGGGGAAGCACAGATACGCAGTATTTT
TRBV4-1	few	.	TRBJ2-1	CASSQGQGGDEQFF	TGCGCCAGCAGCCAAGGGCAGGGGGGCGATGAGCAGTTCTTC
TRBV9	.	TRBD1	TRBJ1-1	CASSVDPGTGVILNTEAFF	TGTGCCAGCAGCGTAGATCCTGGGACAGGGGTTATACTAAACACTGAAGCTTTCTTT
TRBV9	.	.	TRBJ2-3	CASSVGPGSVDTQYF	TGTGCCAGCAGCGTGGGTCCGGGGTCCGTGGATACGCAGTATTTT
TRBV6-6	.	.	TRBJ1-6	CASSSPGDSPLHF	TGTGCCAGCAGTTCTCCCGGAGATTCACCCCTCCACTTT
TRBV5-1	.	TRBD2	TRBJ2-3	CASSLAGGGDTQYF	TGCGCCAGCAGCTTAGCGGGGGGGGGAGATACGCAGTATTTT
TRBV11-3	.	TRBD2	TRBJ2-7	CASSPPGLGFEQYF	TGTGCCAGCAGCCCCCCCGGACTAGGCTTCGAGCAGTACTTC
TRBV6-1	.	.	TRBJ2-1	CASSEAARGRNEQFF	TGTGCCAGCAGTGAAGCCGCGCGGGGTCGTAATGAGCAGTTCTTC
TRBV13	few	.	TRBJ2-7	CASSLEGLGGAYSYEQYF	TGTGCCAGCAGCTTAGAGGGGTTAGGAGGGGCGTACTCCTACGAGCAGTACTTC
TRBV5-8	.	TRBD1	TRBJ2-5	CASSWDRDGETQYF	TGTGCCAGCAGCTGGGACAGGGACGGAGAGACCCAGTACTTC
TRBV4-3	.	TRBD1	TRBJ1-1	CASAPGQGYTEAFF	TGCGCCAGCGCACCGGGACAGGGCTACACTGAAGCTTTCTTT
TRBV7-2	.	TRBD1	TRBJ2-7	CASSPGTGSYEQYF	TGTGCCAGCAGCCCCGGGACAGGCTCCTACGAGCAGTACTTC
TRBV29-1	.	.	TRBJ1-5	CSVESGRGQPQHF	TGCAGCGTTGAAAGTGGTAGAGGTCAGCCCCAGCATTTT
TRBV11-3	few	TRBD2	TRBJ2-5	CASSLAGGTGTQYF	TGTGCCAGCAGTCTAGCGGGGGGGACAGGGACCCAGTACTTC
TRBV4-1	once	TRBD2	TRBJ2-5	CASSPPSGGYQETQYF	TGCGCCAGCAGTCCTCCCAGCGGGGGGTACCAAGAGACCCAGTACTTC
TRBV19	.	.	TRBJ1-5	CASSPPPGHPRGNQPQHF	TGTGCCAGTAGTCCTCCTCCGGGACACCCCAGAGGCAATCAGCCCCAGCATTTT
TRBV5-6	.	TRBD1	TRBJ2-5	CASSEGQGVRETQYF	TGTGCCAGCAGCGAGGGACAGGGGGTTCGAGAGACCCAGTACTTC
TRBV6-5	few	.	TRBJ2-7	CASSYKTEQYF	TGTGCCAGCAGTTATAAGACAGAACAGTACTTC
TRBV30	few	.	TRBJ2-7	CAWSKQDGNYEQYF	TGTGCCTGGAGTAAACAGGACGGTAACTACGAGCAGTACTTC
TRBV5-8	.	.	TRBJ1-1	CASSFNRNTEAFF	TGTGCCAGCAGCTTTAACAGAAACACTGAAGCTTTCTTT
TRBV5-4	.	TRBD1	TRBJ2-7	CASSLYRGSYEQYF	TGTGCCAGCAGCTTGTACAGGGGGTCCTACGAGCAGTACTTC
TRBV7-9	.	.	TRBJ2-7	CASSGRTESSYEQYF	TGTGCCAGCAGCGGCCGGACAGAGAGCTCCTACGAGCAGTACTTC
TRBV4-3	.	.	TRBJ2-1	CASSQEVAGLGVNEQFF	TGCGCCAGCAGCCAAGAAGTGGCGGGGCTCGGGGTGAATGAGCAGTTCTTC
TRBV2	.	.	TRBJ2-2	CATNNGGSTGELFF	TGTGCCACCAATAACGGGGGAAGCACCGGGGAGCTGTTTTTT
TRBV5-1	.	.	TRBJ1-1	CASSLWGDTEAFF	TGCGCCAGCAGCTTGTGGGGGGACACTGAAGCTTTCTTT
TRBV15	once	TRBD2	TRBJ2-3	CATSRDGGARDTQYF	TGTGCCACCAGCAGAGACGGGGGGGCTCGAGATACGCAGTATTTT
TRBV7-6	.	.	TRBJ1-6	CASSSGGPNSPLHF	TGTGCCAGCAGCTCGGGGGGGCCGAATTCACCCCTCCACTTT
TRBV4-3	.	.	TRBJ1-5	CASSQGPDTNQPQHF	TGCGCCAGCAGCCAGGGCCCGGACACCAATCAGCCCCAGCATTTT
TRBV5-4	.	TRBD1	TRBJ1-1	CASSLKGQGMRAFF	TGTGCCAGCAGCTTGAAGGGACAGGGGATGAGAGCTTTCTTT
TRBV5-1	.	TRBD2	TRBJ2-3	CASSLAGRGGADTQYF	TGCGCCAGCAGCTTGGCGGGGAGGGGTGGTGCAGATACGCAGTATTTT
TRBV19	.	TRBD1	TRBJ2-1	CASSIGGDRVNEQFF	TGTGCCAGTAGTATAGGCGGGGACAGGGTCAATGAGCAGTTCTTC
TRBV7-2	.	.	TRBJ1-4	CANDTTGEKLFF	TGTGCCAACGACACCACTGGTGAAAAACTGTTTTTT
TRBV9	.	TRBD1	TRBJ2-7	CASSATFGTGSSYEQYF	TGTGCCAGCAGCGCGACTTTCGGGACAGGGTCTTCCTACGAGCAGTACTTC
TRBV7-2	.	TRBD1	TRBJ1-5	CASSQLTGQGSVQPQHF	TGTGCCAGCAGCCAGCTTACGGGACAGGGCTCGGTTCAGCCCCAGCATTTT
TRBV27	.	.	TRBJ1-1	CASSLGVPNTEAFF	TGTGCCAGCAGTTTAGGAGTTCCGAACACTGAAGCTTTCTTT
TRBV6-5	.	.	TRBJ2-7	CASSFNRYSSYEQYF	TGTGCCAGCAGTTTCAACAGGTATAGCTCCTACGAGCAGTACTTC
TRBV7-8	.	TRBD2	TRBJ2-1	CASSFYGLAGGGHNEQFF	TGTGCCAGCAGCTTCTACGGACTAGCGGGGGGCGGGCACAATGAGCAGTTCTTC
TRBV27	.	TRBD2	TRBJ2-5	CASSSPRLAGETQYF	TGTGCCAGCAGTTCCCCCCGGCTAGCGGGCGAGACCCAGTACTTC
TRBV15	.	.	TRBJ2-3	CATSARVGAGTDTQYF	TGTGCCACCAGCGCCCGGGTGGGGGCGGGCACAGATACGCAGTATTTT
TRBV7-7	.	.	TRBJ2-7	CASSLGAPYEQYF	TGTGCCAGCTCATTGGGGGCCCCCTACGAGCAGTACTTC
TRBV6-5	.	TRBD1	TRBJ1-1	CASSYRTGVNTEAFF	TGTGCCAGCAGTTATAGGACAGGGGTCAACACTGAAGCTTTCTTT
TRBV4-1	.	.	TRBJ2-2	CASSQVGYWAGGELFF	TGCGCCAGCAGCCAAGTTGGTTATTGGGCGGGCGGGGAGCTGTTTTTT
TRBV7-9	.	.	TRBJ1-1	CASSDIAQGRNTEAFF	TGTGCCAGCAGCGATATAGCACAGGGACGGAACACTGAAGCTTTCTTT
TRBV30	.	.	TRBJ1-6	CAWLSGSYNSPLHF	TGTGCCTGGCTTTCGGGTTCCTATAATTCACCCCTCCACTTT
TRBV4-3	.	TRBD2	TRBJ2-1	CASSHTSGGASGNNEQFF	TGCGCCAGCAGCCACACTAGCGGGGGGGCCTCTGGGAACAATGAGCAGTTCTTC
TRBV10-3	.	TRBD2	TRBJ2-7	CAISESPGGRYEQYF	TGTGCCATCAGTGAGTCCCCGGGGGGGCGGTACGAGCAGTACTTC
TRBV7-9	.	.	TRBJ1-3	CASSTDTGSRNTIYF	TGTGCCAGCAGCACGGACACAGGTTCCCGAAACACCATATATTTT
TRBV5-4	once	.	TRBJ1-2	CASTGTGFQGYTF	TGTGCCAGCACCGGCACAGGGTTCCAGGGCTACACCTTC
TRBV6-5	.	.	TRBJ1-1	CASSFRQATEAFF	TGTGCCAGCAGTTTCAGACAAGCCACTGAAGCTTTCTTT
TRBV19	.	.	TRBJ2-7	CARFAPAEGQPYEQYF	TGTGCCAGGTTCGCCCCCGCCGAAGGACAGCCATACGAGCAGTACTTC
TRBV15	.	.	TRBJ2-7	CATSRDAGSYEQYF	TGTGCCACCAGCAGAGACGCAGGGTCCTACGAGCAGTACTTC
TRBV10-2	.	TRBD1	TRBJ1-5	CASSELGQGGSQPQHF	TGCGCCAGCAGTGAGCTGGGACAGGGGGGTAGTCAGCCCCAGCATTTT
TRBV7-6	.	.	TRBJ1-1	CASSPRGLLNTEAFF	TGTGCCAGCAGCCCCCGCGGGCTACTGAACACTGAAGCTTTCTTT
TRBV13	.	.	TRBJ2-1	CASSLRGNEQFF	TGTGCCAGCAGCTTAAGAGGGAACGAGCAGTTCTTC
TRBV14	once	.	TRBJ2-7	CASSLSNYEQYF	TGTGCCAGCAGCCTAAGCAATTACGAGCAGTACTTC
TRBV4-3	.	.	TRBJ1-1	CASSHAGLNTEAFF	TGCGCCAGCAGCCACGCAGGATTGAACACTGAAGCTTTCTTT
TRBV20-1	.	.	TRBJ1-2	CSAPLRGGYTF	TGCAGTGCTCCCCTAAGGGGTGGCTACACCTTC
TRBV9	.	.	TRBJ2-7	CASSVTDVSYEQYF	TGTGCCAGCAGCGTAACAGATGTTTCCTACGAGCAGTACTTC